The 16 T cell receptor beta chains presented below share a single source sample, sequenced in a study of T cell responses to AZD1222 COVID-19 vaccine. Sequenced by immunoSEQ multiplex PCR; TCRdb stores in-frame clones only, minus some. The sample has 75,000 to 95,000 clones; roughly 91% are singletons. The source was peripheral blood, collected on day 0 of MenACWY control vaccination. The source is an adult in good health.

This rearrangement joins TRBV10-3 to TRBJ1-4; D possibly corresponds to TRBD1 (6 bases). The CDR3 sequence is 13 residues long. V lost 4 bases to trimming and J lost 8 bases, with 11 bases between them. The germline V gene has CDR1 ENHRY and CDR2 SYGVKD. CDR3 sequence: CAISVTQGEKLFF. CDR3 coding DNA: TGTGCCATCAGTGTGACTCAGGGGGAAAAACTGTTTTTT.

This clone was counted a single time. J is TRBJ1-1 and V is TRBV25-1, with a possible D match to TRBD1 (5 bases). The CDR3 is made up of 13 amino acids. V lost 4 bases and J lost 8, with 14 bases in between. Germline V gene lookup returns CDR1 MGHDK and CDR2 SYGVNS. CDR3 region: CASSASRGEEAFF. The DNA of the CDR3 is TGTGCCAGCAGTGCGAGTCGGGGGGAAGAAGCTTTCTTT.

The gene calls are TRBV10-2 and TRBJ2-3; the match to TRBD2 covers 11 bases. The trim removed 1 base at V and 1 base at J, leaving 7 bases unmatched. This CDR3 has 18 amino acids. The germline V gene encodes CDR1 WSHSY and CDR2 SAAADI. CDR3 sequence: CASSEWGTTSGGTDTQYF. Here the CDR3 DNA reads TGCGCCAGCAGTGAGTGGGGCACGACTAGCGGGGGCACAGATACGCAGTATTTT.

The V call is TRBV5-4, the J call TRBJ1-2; 7 bases align to TRBD1. The CDR3 is made up of 16 amino acids. V dropped 4 bases and J dropped 0; count of bases not matched to a gene: 9. From germline, CDR1 is SGHNT and CDR2 YYREEE (reference sequence). The CDR3 coding sequence is TGTGCCAGCAGCCCCGGGACAGAAAGATCTAACTATGGCTACACCTTC. Its translation: CASSPGTERSNYGYTF. Together with reference TRBV5-4 and TRBJ1-2, the CDR3 gives the full variable domain: ETGVTQSPTHLIKTRGQQVTLRCSSQSGHNTVSWYQQALGQGPQFIFQYYREEENGRGNFPPRFSGLQFPNYSSELNVNALELDDSALYLCASSPGTERSNYGYTFGSGTRLTVV.

J is TRBJ2-2 and V is TRBV2; 10 positions match TRBD2. This CDR3 region has 15 residues. The V and J ends lost 7 bases and 6 bases, in that order; junction bases with no gene match: 8. Per germline, CDR1 SNHLY and CDR2 FYNNEI. CDR3 DNA sequence: TGTGCCAGCAAAGTGGATAGCGGGGGGCCCGGGGAGCTGTTTTTT. It yields the protein CASKVDSGGPGELFF. Complete variable domain (other parts from reference TRBV2 and TRBJ2-2): EPEVTQTPSHQVTQMGQEVILRCVPISNHLYFYWYRQILGQKVEFLVSFYNNEISEKSEIFDDQFSVERPDGSNFTLKIRSTKLEDSAMYFCASKVDSGGPGELFFGEGSRLTVL.

The chain combines TRBV11-3 with TRBJ1-1, with D maybe TRBD1 (6 bases). Germline CDR1 is SGHNT and CDR2 is YENEEA. Trimming removed 5 bases from V and 4 bases from J, with 17 bases in between. This CDR3 has 15 amino acids. The DNA for the CDR3 is TGTGCCAGCAGCACTTCAGCGGGGGCTGGCACTGAAGCTTTCTTT. This translates into CASSTSAGAGTEAFF.

The J gene is TRBJ2-4, the V gene TRBV10-1, with D possibly TRBD2 on 5 matching bases. The CDR3 totals 18 residues. V shed 5 bases and J shed 2 bases, with 22 bases lying between them. From germline, CDR1 is WNHNN and CDR2 SYGVQD (reference sequence). The CDR3 protein is CASSRGSEVELSKNIQYF. DNA for the CDR3: TGCGCCAGCAGTAGAGGGAGTGAGGTGGAGTTGTCCAAAAACATTCAGTACTTC.

This clone showed up just once. The chain recombines TRBV5-1 with TRBJ2-1; D is uncertain. In germline, CDR1 is SGHRS, CDR2 YFSETQ. CDR3 length equals 14 residues. Between the trimmed V and J ends, which lost 1 base and 6 bases, there was a span of 11 bases. Here the CDR3 reads CASSLSDPSNEQFF. As DNA, the CDR3 is TGCGCCAGCAGCTTGAGTGATCCGAGCAATGAGCAGTTCTTC.

CDR3 DNA: TGTGCCAGCAGCTCACCAGGACTAGCGGGGGGTTCTAGGAATGAGCAGTTCTTC. Protein: CASSSPGLAGGSRNEQFF. This chain connects TRBV11-2 to TRBJ2-1; 14 bases are shared with TRBD2. The CDR3 contains 18 residues. V trimming: 4 bases; J trimming: 7 bases; junction bases outside the gene matches: 12. Germline values: CDR1 SGHAT, CDR2 FQNNGV.

The chain has TRBV3-1 (or the pseudogene TRBV3-2) and TRBJ2-7; D is possibly TRBD2 (6 bases). V lost 0 bases to trimming and J lost 7 bases, with 19 bases between them. The CDR3 is made up of 16 amino acids. Germline V gene lookup returns CDR1 LGHDT and CDR2 YNNKEL (reference sequence). This CDR3 reads CASSQDQLARMGEQYF. CDR3 sequence (DNA): TGTGCCAGCAGCCAAGATCAGCTAGCGAGAATGGGTGAGCAGTACTTC.

The CDR3 loop is CASSRITSGGEQETQYF. CDR3 bases: TGTGCCAGCAGCCGAATCACTAGCGGGGGGGAACAAGAGACCCAGTACTTC. The chain links TRBV3-1 (or the pseudogene TRBV3-2) to TRBJ2-5; TRBD2 matches 13 bases. V trimming: 4 bases; J trimming: 2 bases; junction bases outside the gene matches: 7. The germline V gene encodes CDR1 LGHDT and CDR2 YNNKEL (reference sequence). This CDR3 is 17 amino acids long.

This clone has a handful of counts. The V call is TRBV18, the J call TRBJ2-3; no definite D call. Trimming stripped 2 bases from V and 1 base from J, with 16 bases between. In germline, CDR1 is KGHSH, CDR2 LQKENI. The CDR3 runs 17 residues. The DNA for the CDR3 is TGTGCCAGCTCACCATTACCCCCTGGTCGTCGCACAGATACGCAGTATTTT. It codes for CASSPLPPGRRTDTQYF.

The chain carries TRBV13 and TRBJ2-3; maybe TRBD2 (6 bases). This CDR3 comprises 15 residues. Trimming removed 6 bases from V and 3 bases from J, with 16 bases in between. The V gene's germline CDR1 is PRHDT and CDR2 FYEKMQ (reference sequence). CDR3 coding DNA: TGTGCCAGCAGAGTCAGGAGGGAATGGACAGATACGCAGTATTTT. Translated: CASRVRREWTDTQYF.

The genes are TRBV6-5 and TRBJ2-1, with 9 bases lining up with TRBD1. With V trimmed by 6 bases and J by 5 bases, 8 bases remained unmatched. Per germline, CDR1 MNHEY and CDR2 SVGAGI. The CDR3 is made up of 15 amino acids. The CDR3 protein is CASRTRGTGNNEQFF. DNA of the CDR3: TGTGCCAGCAGAACCCGAGGGACAGGGAACAATGAGCAGTTCTTC.

CDR3 bases: TGTGCCAGCATAGATAGACCGGGACCCGCTGAGACCCAGTACTTC. Translating it yields CASIDRPGPAETQYF. This rearrangement joins TRBV4-2 to TRBJ2-5; D is possibly TRBD1 or TRBD2 (5 bases each). CDR3 length: 15 residues. V was trimmed by 7 bases and J by 5 bases, leaving 20 bases between them. Per the germline V gene, CDR1 is LGHNA and CDR2 is YNFKEQ.

V and J are TRBV7-9 and TRBJ1-1; TRBD1 agrees at 9 bases. The CDR3 length is 15 residues. Germline assignment: CDR1 SEHNR and CDR2 FQNEAQ (reference sequence). The J segment lost 1 base and the V segment lost 5 bases, leaving 5 bases of the junction unmatched. The CDR3 loop reads CASSPGTGRNTEAFF. In DNA, the CDR3 is TGTGCCAGCAGCCCCGGGACAGGGCGGAACACTGAAGCTTTCTTT.